The clone carrying this TCR beta chain was seen only a few times. Its target is unknown. These data belong to a study of beta chain features in type 1 diabetes. Study-wide context: The patients were much like the healthy donors in age, gender and cell yields. Across all samples, fewer than 120,000,000 sorted cells were examined.

Broader study findings: Patients' naive, central memory and Treg TCRB repertoires seemed closer to one another than those of healthy donors. Shortening that was moderate but significant affected the TCRB CDR3s of Type 1 diabetes patients in all four CD4+ subsets.

Naive, central memory, regulatory and stem cell-like memory cells within the CD4+ compartment were sorted using CD45RO/CCR7/CD25/CD127/CD95/CD27. Expressed TCRB transcripts got sequenced, as all isolated RNA was reverse transcribed. Assay: immunoSEQ multiplex PCR; the TCRdb copy retains only in-frame clones and omits some. This table has hundreds of thousands of clones, roughly 13% appearing once. Germline CDR1 MDHEN, CDR2 SYDVKM. The V end was cut by 3 bases, the J end by 0 bases, with 20 bases between. CDR3 length: 18 amino acids. This receptor was taken from a young man with type 1 diabetes. The chain carries TRBV28 and TRBJ1-2; no clear D. The sequenced sample was naive CD4+ T cells from blood. Written as DNA, the CDR3 is TGTGCCAGCAGTTTGGCCTCTCTCGGGAGTGTAGCTAACTATGGCTACACCTTC. Its protein product is CASSLASLGSVANYGYTF.